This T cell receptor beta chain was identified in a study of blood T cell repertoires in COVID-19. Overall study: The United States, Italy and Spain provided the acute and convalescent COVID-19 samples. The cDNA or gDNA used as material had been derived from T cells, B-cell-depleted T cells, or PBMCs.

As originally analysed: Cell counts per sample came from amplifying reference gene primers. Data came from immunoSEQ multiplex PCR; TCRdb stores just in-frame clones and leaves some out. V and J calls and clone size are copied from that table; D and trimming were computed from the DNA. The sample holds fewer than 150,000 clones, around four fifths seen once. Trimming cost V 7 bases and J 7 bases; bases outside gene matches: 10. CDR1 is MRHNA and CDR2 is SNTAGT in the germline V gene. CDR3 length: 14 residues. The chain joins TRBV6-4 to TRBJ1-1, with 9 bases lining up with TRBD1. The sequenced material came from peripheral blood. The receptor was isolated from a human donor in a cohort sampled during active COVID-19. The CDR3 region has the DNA TGTGCCAGCAATTTCCGGGACAGGGTATTTGAAGCTTTCTTT. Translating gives CASNFRDRVFEAFF.